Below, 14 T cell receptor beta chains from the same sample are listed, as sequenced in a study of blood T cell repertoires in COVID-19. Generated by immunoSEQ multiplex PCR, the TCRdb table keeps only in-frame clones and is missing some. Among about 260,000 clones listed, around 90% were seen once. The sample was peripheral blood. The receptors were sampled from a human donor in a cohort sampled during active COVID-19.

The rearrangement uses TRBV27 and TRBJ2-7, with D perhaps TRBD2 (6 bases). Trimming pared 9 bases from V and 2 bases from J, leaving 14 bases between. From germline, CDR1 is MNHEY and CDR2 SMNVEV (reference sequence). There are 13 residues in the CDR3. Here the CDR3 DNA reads TGTGCCAGTAGGGCGGGAAGCGCCTACGAGCAGTACTTC. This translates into CASRAGSAYEQYF.

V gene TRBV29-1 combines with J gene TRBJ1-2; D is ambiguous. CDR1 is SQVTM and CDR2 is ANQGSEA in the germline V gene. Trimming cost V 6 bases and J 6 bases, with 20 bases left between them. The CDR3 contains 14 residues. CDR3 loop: CSVTPFGVADGYTF. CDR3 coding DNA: TGCAGCGTGACGCCGTTCGGGGTTGCGGATGGCTACACCTTC.

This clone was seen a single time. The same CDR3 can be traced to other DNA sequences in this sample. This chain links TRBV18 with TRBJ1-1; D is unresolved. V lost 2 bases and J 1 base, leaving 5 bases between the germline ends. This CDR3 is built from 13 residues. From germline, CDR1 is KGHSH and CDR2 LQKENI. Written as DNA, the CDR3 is TGTGCCAGCTCACCAGGCAGGAACACTGAAGCTTTCTTT. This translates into CASSPGRNTEAFF.

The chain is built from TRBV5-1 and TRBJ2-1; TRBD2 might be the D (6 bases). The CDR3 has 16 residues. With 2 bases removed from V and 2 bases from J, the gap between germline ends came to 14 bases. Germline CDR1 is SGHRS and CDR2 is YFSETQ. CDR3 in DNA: TGCGCCAGCAGCTTTAGCGGTTACACCGCCTACAATGAGCAGTTCTTC. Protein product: CASSFSGYTAYNEQFF.

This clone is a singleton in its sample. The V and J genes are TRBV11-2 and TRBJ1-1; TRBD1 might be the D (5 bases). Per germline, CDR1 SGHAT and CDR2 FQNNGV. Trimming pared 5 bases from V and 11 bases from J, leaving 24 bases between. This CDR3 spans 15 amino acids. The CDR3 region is CASSPQAGSAGLAFF. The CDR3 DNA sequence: TGTGCCAGCAGCCCCCAGGCGGGGTCGGCAGGGTTGGCTTTCTTT. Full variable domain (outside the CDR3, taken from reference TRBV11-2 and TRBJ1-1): EAGVAQSPRYKIIEKRQSVAFWCNPISGHATLYWYQQILGQGPKLLIQFQNNGVVDDSQLPKDRFSAERLKGVDSTLKIQPAKLEDSAVYLCASSPQAGSAGLAFFGQGTRLTVV.

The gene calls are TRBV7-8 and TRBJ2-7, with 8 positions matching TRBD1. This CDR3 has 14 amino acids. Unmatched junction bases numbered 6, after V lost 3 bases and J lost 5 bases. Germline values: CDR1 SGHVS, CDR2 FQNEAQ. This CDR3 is CASSLPGGRNEQYF. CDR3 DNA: TGTGCCAGCAGCTTGCCAGGGGGCCGGAACGAGCAGTACTTC.

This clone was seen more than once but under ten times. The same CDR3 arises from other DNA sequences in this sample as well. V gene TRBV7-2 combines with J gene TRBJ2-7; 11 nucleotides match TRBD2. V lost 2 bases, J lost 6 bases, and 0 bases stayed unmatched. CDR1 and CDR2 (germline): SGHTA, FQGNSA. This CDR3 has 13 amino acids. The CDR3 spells CASSLTSGGEQYF. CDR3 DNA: TGTGCCAGCAGCTTAACTAGCGGGGGCGAGCAGTACTTC.

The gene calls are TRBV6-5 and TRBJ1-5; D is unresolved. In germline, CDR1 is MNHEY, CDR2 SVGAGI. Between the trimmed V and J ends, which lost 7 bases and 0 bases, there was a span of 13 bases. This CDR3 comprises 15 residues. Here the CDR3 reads CASKREFLSNQPQHF. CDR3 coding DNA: TGTGCCAGCAAGAGAGAGTTTCTTAGCAATCAGCCCCAGCATTTT.

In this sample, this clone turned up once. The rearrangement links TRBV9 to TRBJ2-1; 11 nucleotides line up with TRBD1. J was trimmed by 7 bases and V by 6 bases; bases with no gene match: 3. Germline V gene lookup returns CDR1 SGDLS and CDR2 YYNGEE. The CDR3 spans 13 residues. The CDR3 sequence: CASTGTGGNEQFF. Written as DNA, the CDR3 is TGTGCCAGCACCGGGACAGGGGGGAATGAGCAGTTCTTC.

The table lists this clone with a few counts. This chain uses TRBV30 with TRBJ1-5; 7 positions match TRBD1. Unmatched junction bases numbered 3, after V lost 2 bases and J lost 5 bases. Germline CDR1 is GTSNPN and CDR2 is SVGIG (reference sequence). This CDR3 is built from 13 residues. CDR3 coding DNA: TGTGCCTGGAGTCCCACAGGGGATCAGCCCCAGCATTTT. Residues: CAWSPTGDQPQHF.

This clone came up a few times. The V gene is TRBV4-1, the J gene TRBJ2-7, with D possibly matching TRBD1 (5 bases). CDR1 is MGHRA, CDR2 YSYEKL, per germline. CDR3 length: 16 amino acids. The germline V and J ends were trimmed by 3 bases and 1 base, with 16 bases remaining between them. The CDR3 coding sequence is TGCGCCAGCAGCCAGACCCTGACAGTAGTATCCTACGAGCAGTACTTC. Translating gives CASSQTLTVVSYEQYF.

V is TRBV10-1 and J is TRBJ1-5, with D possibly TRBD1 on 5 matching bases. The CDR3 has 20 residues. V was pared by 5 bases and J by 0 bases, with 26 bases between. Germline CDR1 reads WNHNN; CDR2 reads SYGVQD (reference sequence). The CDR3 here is CASSNYPRDRKKYSNQPQHF. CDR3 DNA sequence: TGCGCCAGCAGTAATTACCCCCGCGACAGAAAGAAGTATAGCAATCAGCCCCAGCATTTT.

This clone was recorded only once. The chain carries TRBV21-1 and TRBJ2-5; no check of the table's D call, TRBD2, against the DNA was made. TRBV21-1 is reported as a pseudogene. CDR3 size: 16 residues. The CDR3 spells CASSKAGRERGETQYF. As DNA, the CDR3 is TGTGCCAGCAGCAAAGCGGGGCGGGAGCGAGGAGAGACCCAGTACTTC.

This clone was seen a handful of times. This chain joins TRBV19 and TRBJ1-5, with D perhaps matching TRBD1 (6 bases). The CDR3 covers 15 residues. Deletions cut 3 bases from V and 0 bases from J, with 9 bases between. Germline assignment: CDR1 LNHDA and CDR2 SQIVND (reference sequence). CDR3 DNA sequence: TGTGCCAGTAGTATTTACAGGGTTAGCAATCAGCCCCAGCATTTT. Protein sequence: CASSIYRVSNQPQHF. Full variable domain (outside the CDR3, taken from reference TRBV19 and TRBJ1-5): DGGITQSPKYLFRKEGQNVTLSCEQNLNHDAMYWYRQDPGQGLRLIYYSQIVNDFQKGDIAEGYSVSREKKESFPLTVTSAQKNPTAFYLCASSIYRVSNQPQHFGDGTRLSIL.